Each of the 25 T cell receptor beta chains below was sequenced from the same sample in a study of CD8 T cells in ankylosing spondylitis (TCRdb year 2017). The library was prepared using 5' RACE. Sequenced using an Illumina HiSeq 2500. TCRdb redid the processing of the public reads, applying fastp at Q25 and MiXCR, and retained in-frame beta chains. When rows share a CDR3 protein, they turn into one entry using the most common DNA and genes. The sample table contains some 250,000 distinct CDR3 sequences; only one count was recorded for less than 10% of them. In total, the top ten clones hold 6.5% to 7% of the sample. Sequencing was carried out using blood, either unsorted or a sorted T cell fraction (not recorded which). These receptors all come from a male donor with ankylosing spondylitis or in good health (not recorded which).

This clonotype has at least ten counts. V usage is TRBV20-1 and J usage is TRBJ2-2; D is unclear. The CDR3 runs to 13 residues. The V and J ends lost 6 bases and 4 bases respectively, with 12 bases between them. The germline V gene encodes CDR1 DFQATT and CDR2 SNEGSKA (reference sequence). Here the CDR3 DNA reads TGCAGTGCCCCGGTGGGAACCACCGGGGAGCTGTTTTTT. This codes for CSAPVGTTGELFF.

This clonotype was recorded many times. The rearrangement links TRBV12-3 or TRBV12-4 to TRBJ2-3, with a tentative D call TRBD1 (6 bases). Deletions cut 3 bases from V and 6 bases from J, with 19 bases between. This CDR3 has 16 amino acids. Here the CDR3 reads CASSFLNQDSLDTQYF. DNA for the CDR3: TGTGCCAGCAGTTTTTTGAACCAGGACAGCCTGGATACGCAGTATTTT.

This clonotype appeared many times. The chain has TRBV4-3 and TRBJ1-2; D not resolved. The CDR3 runs to 14 residues. Germline V CDR1 and CDR2: LGHNA, YSLEER. Trimming left V 0 bases short and J 2 bases short, with 7 bases between. The CDR3 spells CASSQEPGNYGYTF. DNA of the CDR3: TGCGCCAGCAGCCAAGAACCGGGAAACTATGGCTACACCTTC.

This clonotype has only a few counts. Being one base from a much bigger clone, this may be a read error. The V call is TRBV7-2, the J call TRBJ1-4; D uncertain. V lost 1 base and J lost 8, with 11 bases in between. Germline CDR1 is SGHTA and CDR2 is FQGNSA. The CDR3 contains 14 residues. For the CDR3, the DNA is TGTGCCAGCAGCTTAGGCCAGCGTCGGGAAAAACTGTTTTTT. This translates into CASSLGQRREKLFF.

There are many counts of this clonotype. CDR3 protein: CASSPGTGQFNEQFF. The DNA of the CDR3 is TGCGCCAGCAGCCCCGGGACAGGGCAGTTCAATGAGCAGTTCTTC. The chain employs TRBV5-1 and TRBJ2-1; 9 bases map to TRBD1. The CDR3 extends over 15 amino acids. The V and J ends lost 4 bases and 6 bases, in that order; junction bases with no gene match: 8. Germline CDR1 reads SGHRS; CDR2 reads YFSETQ.

A note on this clonotype: A much more abundant neighbour one base away suggests this may be a read error. The chain carries TRBV5-6 and TRBJ1-1, with D possibly TRBD1 on 6 matching bases. Trimming stripped 4 bases from V and 11 bases from J, with 18 bases between. The CDR3 covers 13 residues. Looked up from germline, CDR1 is SGHDT and CDR2 is YYEEEE. CDR3 region: CASSPRDTGDAFF. Written as DNA, the CDR3 is TGTGCCAGCAGCCCCCGGGACACGGGAGACGCTTTCTTT.

The chain's CDR3 is CASSYTTSGSPRDTQYF. Here the CDR3 DNA reads TGTGCCAGCAGTTACACGACTAGCGGGAGCCCGAGAGATACGCAGTATTTT. The rearrangement links TRBV6-5 to TRBJ2-3, with 12 bases identical to TRBD2. Trimming at V came to 2 bases and at J to 5 bases, leaving 8 bases not matched to a gene. The CDR3 extends over 17 amino acids. Germline V gives CDR1 MNHEY, CDR2 SVGAGI.

This clonotype was detected many times. The chain recombines TRBV5-1 with TRBJ1-4; 7 bases are a match to TRBD1. J lost 0 bases, V lost 4 bases, and 6 bases had no gene match. CDR3 size: 16 residues. Germline loops: CDR1 SGHRS, CDR2 YFSETQ. The CDR3 DNA reads as TGCGCCAGCAGCGTGACAGGGCTTGCAACTAATGAAAAACTGTTTTTT. Translated, it gives CASSVTGLATNEKLFF.

This clonotype was observed at least ten times. The chain is built from TRBV3-1 and TRBJ2-7; no definite D call. Trimming took 4 bases from V and 2 from J, leaving 12 bases between them. CDR1 and CDR2 (germline): LGHDT, YNNKEL (reference sequence). The CDR3 runs to 14 residues. The CDR3 reads CASSRLGGPYEQYF. In DNA, the CDR3 is TGTGCCAGCAGCCGCCTGGGTGGACCCTACGAGCAGTACTTC.

This clonotype was detected many times. The chain joins TRBV20-1 to TRBJ2-2; TRBD2 matches 12 bases. There are 17 residues in the CDR3. The germline V gene has CDR1 DFQATT and CDR2 SNEGSKA (reference sequence). The ends lost 2 bases at V and 5 bases at J; junction bases unmatched: 9. The DNA for the CDR3 is TGCAGTGCTAGACCCTTCCATGGGACTAGCGGGACCGGGGAGCTGTTTTTT. Its translation is CSARPFHGTSGTGELFF.

In this sample, this clonotype turned up many times. The junction and the germline gene differ at one end; a read error may be behind it. The chain combines TRBV2 with TRBJ2-3, with D perhaps assigned TRBD1 or TRBD2 (5 bases each). The CDR3 runs 12 residues. The V gene's germline CDR1 is SNHLY and CDR2 FYNNEI. The CDR3 bases are TGTGCCGGCAGGGAGAGCACAGATACGCAGTATTTT. Amino acid sequence: CAGRESTDTQYF.

This clonotype was detected many times. This chain joins TRBV5-1 and TRBJ1-3; no clear D gene. The ends were cut back, 0 bases at V and 0 bases at J, with 10 bases in the middle. This CDR3 has 16 residues. In germline, CDR1 is SGHRS, CDR2 YFSETQ. As DNA, the CDR3 is TGCGCCAGCAGCTTGGCCCTAGCCAGCTCTGGAAACACCATATATTTT. It encodes CASSLALASSGNTIYF.

This clonotype was seen ten or more times. The rearrangement joins TRBV4-3 to TRBJ2-3; 14 bases align to TRBD2. CDR1 is LGHNA, CDR2 YSLEER, per germline. The ends lost 3 bases at V and 2 bases at J; junction bases unmatched: 1. The CDR3 spans 16 residues. The CDR3 loop reads CASSQGLAGATDTQYF. CDR3 bases: TGCGCCAGCAGCCAGGGACTAGCGGGGGCCACAGATACGCAGTATTTT.

This clonotype was observed many times. The V call is TRBV6-1, the J call TRBJ1-5, with a possible D match to TRBD1 (6 bases). In germline, CDR1 is MNHNS, CDR2 SASEGT. The CDR3 has 15 residues. With 4 bases removed from V and 4 bases from J, the gap between germline ends came to 14 bases. This chain's CDR3 is CASSGSGTLNQPQHF. CDR3 DNA: TGTGCCAGCAGTGGATCCGGGACACTTAATCAGCCCCAGCATTTT.

This clonotype was observed many times. The rearrangement links TRBV5-1 to TRBJ2-3, with a possible D match to TRBD2 (7 bases). The germline CDR1 and CDR2 sequences are SGHRS and YFSETQ. Trimming pared 3 bases from V and 4 bases from J, leaving 15 bases between. This CDR3 spans 15 amino acids. The CDR3 region is CASSWLAGGPDTQYF. Here the CDR3 DNA reads TGCGCCAGCAGCTGGCTAGCCGGGGGGCCAGATACGCAGTATTTT. The full variable domain, completed using reference TRBV5-1 and TRBJ2-3, is KAGVTQTPRYLIKTRGQQVTLSCSPISGHRSVSWYQQTPGQGLQFLFEYFSETQRNKGNFPGRFSGRQFSNSRSEMNVSTLELGDSALYLCASSWLAGGPDTQYFGPGTRLTVL.

CDR3 amino acids: CAITEGQGAYGYTF. As DNA, the CDR3 is TGTGCCATCACGGAGGGACAGGGGGCCTATGGCTACACCTTC. The chain combines TRBV10-3 with TRBJ1-2; 12 nucleotides line up with TRBD1. Germline V CDR1 and CDR2: ENHRY, SYGVKD. V was pared by 7 bases and J by 4 bases, with 4 bases of the junction left unmatched. This CDR3 has 14 residues.

At least ten counts were recorded for this clonotype. The genes are TRBV7-3 and TRBJ2-1; 9 nucleotides line up with TRBD1. After removal of 10 bases from V and 9 bases from J, the junction contained 13 bases not matched to a gene. The germline CDR1 and CDR2 sequences are SGHTA and FQGTGA. The CDR3 sequence is 14 residues long. The CDR3 sequence is CATTPGQGSPEQFF. DNA of the CDR3: TGTGCCACTACTCCGGGACAGGGTAGCCCTGAGCAGTTCTTC.

This clonotype appeared a few times. The V call is TRBV7-6, the J call TRBJ2-3; D tentatively fits TRBD1 or TRBD2 (6 bases each). There are 16 residues in the CDR3. V lost 2 bases, J lost 3 bases, and 15 bases lay in between. Germline V gene lookup returns CDR1 SGHVS and CDR2 FNYEAQ. CDR3 region: CASSLRGGGTTDTQYF. CDR3 DNA: TGTGCCAGCAGCTTAAGGGGTGGCGGGACAACAGATACGCAGTATTTT.

The chain is built from TRBV18 and TRBJ1-2; D perhaps matches TRBD1 (5 bases). CDR3 length equals 15 residues. Germline V gene lookup returns CDR1 KGHSH and CDR2 LQKENI. Trimming left V 1 base short and J 7 bases short, with 16 bases between. This CDR3 reads CASSPQAGRPGGYTF. The CDR3 DNA follows: TGTGCCAGCTCACCACAGGCAGGGAGGCCAGGTGGCTACACCTTC. Together with reference TRBV18 and TRBJ1-2, the CDR3 gives the full variable domain: NAGVMQNPRHLVRRRGQEARLRCSPMKGHSHVYWYRQLPEEGLKFMVYLQKENIIDESGMPKERFSAEFPKEGPSILRIQQVVRGDSAAYFCASSPQAGRPGGYTFGSGTRLTVV.

This clonotype has only a few counts. The chain has TRBV4-2 and TRBJ1-1; the match to TRBD1 covers 7 bases. This CDR3 comprises 16 residues. Trimming cost V 1 base and J 4 bases; bases outside gene matches: 9. Germline loops: CDR1 LGHNA, CDR2 YNFKEQ. The CDR3: CASSQAPPRGTTEAFF. CDR3 nucleotides: TGTGCCAGCAGCCAAGCTCCACCCAGGGGGACCACTGAAGCTTTCTTT.

This clonotype appeared many times. V gene TRBV7-2 combines with J gene TRBJ2-5, with D possibly TRBD2 on 6 matching bases. V gave up 1 base and J gave up 1 base, with 10 bases separating them. This CDR3 has 15 residues. Germline lookup yields CDR1 SGHTA and CDR2 FQGNSA. The CDR3 DNA follows: TGTGCCAGCAGCTTAGGTGCGGGGATCCAAGAGACCCAGTACTTC. Translation gives CASSLGAGIQETQYF.

This clonotype was counted many times. This chain connects TRBV5-1 to TRBJ2-3; D is possibly TRBD2 (6 bases). Per germline, CDR1 SGHRS and CDR2 YFSETQ. V was clipped by 2 bases and J by 1 base, with 14 bases between them. The CDR3 loop spans 16 amino acids. The CDR3 spells CASSFRPGTGTDTQYF. In DNA form, the CDR3 reads TGCGCCAGCAGCTTTCGGCCCGGGACTGGCACAGATACGCAGTATTTT.

The table lists this clonotype with many counts. The chain links TRBV7-2 to TRBJ2-7; D gene unclear. This CDR3 has 13 amino acids. Germline V CDR1 and CDR2: SGHTA, FQGNSA. Trimming pared 0 bases from V and 6 bases from J, leaving 9 bases between. The CDR3 DNA is TGTGCCAGCAGCTTAGCGCCCAGATCCGAGCAGTACTTC. It codes for CASSLAPRSEQYF.

This clonotype was found a few times. The chain recombines TRBV9 with TRBJ2-7; possible D gene TRBD2, 5 bases. Germline loops: CDR1 SGDLS, CDR2 YYNGEE. Trimming removed 3 bases from V and 3 bases from J, with 10 bases in between. CDR3 size: 13 residues. This CDR3 is CASSASEGYEQYF. CDR3 in DNA: TGTGCCAGCAGCGCCAGCGAGGGCTACGAGCAGTACTTC.

This clonotype came up many times. The chain employs TRBV20-1 and TRBJ2-1; D possibly corresponds to TRBD2 (5 bases). The V gene's germline CDR1 is DFQATT and CDR2 SNEGSKA (reference sequence). CDR3 length: 11 residues. V lost 6 bases to trimming and J lost 5 bases, with 8 bases between them. For the CDR3, the DNA is TGCAGTGCCCGGCGGGACAATGAGCAGTTCTTC. Protein product: CSARRDNEQFF.